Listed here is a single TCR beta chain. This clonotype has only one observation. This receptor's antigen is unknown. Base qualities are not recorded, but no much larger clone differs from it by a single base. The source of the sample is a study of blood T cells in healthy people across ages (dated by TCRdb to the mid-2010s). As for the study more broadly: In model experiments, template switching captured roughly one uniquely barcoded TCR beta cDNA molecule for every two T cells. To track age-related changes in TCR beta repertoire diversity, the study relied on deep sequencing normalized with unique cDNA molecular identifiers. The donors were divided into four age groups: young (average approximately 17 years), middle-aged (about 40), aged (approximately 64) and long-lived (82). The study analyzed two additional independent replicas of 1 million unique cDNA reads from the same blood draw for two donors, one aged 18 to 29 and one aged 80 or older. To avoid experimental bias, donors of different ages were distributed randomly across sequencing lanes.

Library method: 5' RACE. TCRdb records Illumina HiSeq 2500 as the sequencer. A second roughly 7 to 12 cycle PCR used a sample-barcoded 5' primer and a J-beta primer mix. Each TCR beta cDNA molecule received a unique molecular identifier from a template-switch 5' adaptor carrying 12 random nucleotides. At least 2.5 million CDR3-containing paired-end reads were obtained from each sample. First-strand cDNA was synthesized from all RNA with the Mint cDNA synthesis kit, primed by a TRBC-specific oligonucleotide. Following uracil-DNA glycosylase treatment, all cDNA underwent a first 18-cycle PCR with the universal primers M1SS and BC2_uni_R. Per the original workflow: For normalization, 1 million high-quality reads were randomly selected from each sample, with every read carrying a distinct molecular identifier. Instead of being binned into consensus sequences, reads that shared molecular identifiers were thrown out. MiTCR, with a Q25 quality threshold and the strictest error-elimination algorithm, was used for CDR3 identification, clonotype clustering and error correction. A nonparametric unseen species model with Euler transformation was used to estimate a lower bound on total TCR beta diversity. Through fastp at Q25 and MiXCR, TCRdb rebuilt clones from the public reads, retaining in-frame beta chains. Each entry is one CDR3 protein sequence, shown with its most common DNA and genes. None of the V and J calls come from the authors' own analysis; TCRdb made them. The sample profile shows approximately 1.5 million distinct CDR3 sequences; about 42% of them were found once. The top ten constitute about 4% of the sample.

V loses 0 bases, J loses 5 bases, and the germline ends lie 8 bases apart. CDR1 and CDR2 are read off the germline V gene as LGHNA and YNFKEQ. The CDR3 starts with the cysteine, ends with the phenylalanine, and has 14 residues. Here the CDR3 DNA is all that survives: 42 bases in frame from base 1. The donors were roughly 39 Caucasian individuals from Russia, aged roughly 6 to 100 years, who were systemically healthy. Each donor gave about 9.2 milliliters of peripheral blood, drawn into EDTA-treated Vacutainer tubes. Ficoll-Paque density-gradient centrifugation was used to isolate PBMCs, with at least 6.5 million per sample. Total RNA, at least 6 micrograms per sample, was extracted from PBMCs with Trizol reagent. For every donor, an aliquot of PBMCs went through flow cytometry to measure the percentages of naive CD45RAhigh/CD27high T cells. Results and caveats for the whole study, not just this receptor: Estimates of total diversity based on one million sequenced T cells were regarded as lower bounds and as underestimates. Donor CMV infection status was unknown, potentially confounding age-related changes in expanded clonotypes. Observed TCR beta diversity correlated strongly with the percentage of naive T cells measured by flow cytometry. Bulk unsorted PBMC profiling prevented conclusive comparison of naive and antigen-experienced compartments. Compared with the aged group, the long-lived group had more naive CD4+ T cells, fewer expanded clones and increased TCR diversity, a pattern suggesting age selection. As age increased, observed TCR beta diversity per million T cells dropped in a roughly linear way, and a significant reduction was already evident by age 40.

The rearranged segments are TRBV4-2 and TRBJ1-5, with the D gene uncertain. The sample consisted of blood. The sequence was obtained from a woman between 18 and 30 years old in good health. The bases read TGTGCCAGCAGCCAAGATCTCGACTATCAGCCCCAGCATTTT. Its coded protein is CASSQDLDYQPQHF.